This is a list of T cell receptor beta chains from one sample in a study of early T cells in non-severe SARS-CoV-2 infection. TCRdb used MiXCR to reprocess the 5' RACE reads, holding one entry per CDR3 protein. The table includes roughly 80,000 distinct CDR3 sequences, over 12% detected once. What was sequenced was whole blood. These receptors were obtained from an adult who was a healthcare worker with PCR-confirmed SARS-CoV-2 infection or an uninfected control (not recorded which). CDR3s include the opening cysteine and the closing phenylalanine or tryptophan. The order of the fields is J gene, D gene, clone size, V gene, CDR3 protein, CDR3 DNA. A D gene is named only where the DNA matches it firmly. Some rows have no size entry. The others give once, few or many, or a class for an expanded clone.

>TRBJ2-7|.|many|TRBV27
CASSLSLPGPYEQYF
TGTGCCAGCAGTTTATCCCTCCCGGGACCCTACGAGCAGTACTTC
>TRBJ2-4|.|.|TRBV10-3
CAISDPVGKAKNIQYF
TGTGCCATCAGTGACCCGGTCGGTAAGGCCAAAAACATTCAGTACTTC
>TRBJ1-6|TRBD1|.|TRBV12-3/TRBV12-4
CASTLTGTPSPLHF
TGTGCCAGCACCTTGACAGGGACCCCTTCACCCCTCCACTTT
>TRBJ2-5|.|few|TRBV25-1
CASRDLEETQYF
TGTGCCAGCAGGGACCTCGAAGAGACCCAGTACTTC
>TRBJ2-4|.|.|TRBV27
CVSSTGLPRAKNIQYF
TGTGTCAGCAGTACTGGACTTCCTAGGGCCAAAAACATTCAGTACTTC
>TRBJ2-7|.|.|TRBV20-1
CSARDHRGWGEQYF
TGCAGTGCTAGAGATCACCGCGGTTGGGGCGAGCAGTACTTC
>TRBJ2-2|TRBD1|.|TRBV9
CATLDRVAGTGELFF
TGTGCCACCCTGGACAGGGTTGCGGGTACCGGGGAGCTGTTTTTT
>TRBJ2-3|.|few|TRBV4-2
CASSQPNSNTDTQYF
TGTGCCAGCAGCCAACCCAACAGTAACACAGATACGCAGTATTTT
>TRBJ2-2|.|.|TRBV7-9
CASSFSLKGSVSTTQNTGELFF
TGTGCCAGCAGCTTCTCTCTCAAGGGTAGCGTCTCCACGACCCAAAACACCGGGGAGCTGTTTTTT
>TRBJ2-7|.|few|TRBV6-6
CASSYVIYEQYF
TGTGCCAGCAGTTATGTGATCTACGAGCAGTACTTC
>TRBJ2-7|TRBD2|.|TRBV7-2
CASSLALGLDIYEQYF
TGTGCCAGCAGCTTAGCGCTGGGACTAGATATCTACGAGCAGTACTTC
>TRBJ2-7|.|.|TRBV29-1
CSVVTYEQYF
TGCAGCGTTGTAACCTACGAGCAGTACTTC
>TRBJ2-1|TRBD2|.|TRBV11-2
CASSKSSGSDEQFF
TGTGCCAGCAGCAAATCTAGCGGGAGCGATGAGCAGTTCTTC
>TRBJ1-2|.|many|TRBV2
CASRQGWNYGYTF
TGTGCCAGCAGACAGGGTTGGAACTATGGCTACACCTTC
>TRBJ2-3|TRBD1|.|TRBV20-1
CSANDRAAPQYF
TGCAGTGCTAACGACAGGGCCGCTCCGCAGTATTTT
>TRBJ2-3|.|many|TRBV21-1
CASTTGTSGRVASTDTQYF
TGTGCCAGCACGACCGGGACTAGCGGGAGGGTGGCTAGCACAGATACGCAGTATTTT
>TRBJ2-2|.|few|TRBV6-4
CASSDSAGAAGELFF
TGTGCCAGCAGTGACTCGGCCGGGGCCGCCGGGGAGCTGTTTTTT
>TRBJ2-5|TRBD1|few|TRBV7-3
CASSFGQGAFETQYF
TGTGCCAGCAGCTTTGGACAGGGGGCGTTTGAGACCCAGTACTTC
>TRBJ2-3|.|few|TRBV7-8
CASSLSSGVSGTDTQYF
TGTGCCAGCAGCTTATCGTCAGGCGTTTCTGGCACAGATACGCAGTATTTT
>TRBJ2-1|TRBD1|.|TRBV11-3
CASSPRQGGHNEQFF
TGTGCCAGCAGCCCCCGACAGGGGGGCCACAATGAGCAGTTCTTC
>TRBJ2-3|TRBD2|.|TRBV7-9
CASSPDGTSGASTDTQYF
TGTGCCAGCAGCCCTGACGGGACTAGCGGGGCCAGCACAGATACGCAGTATTTT
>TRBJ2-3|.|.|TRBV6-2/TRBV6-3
CASSYSGPGGAFTDTQYF
TGTGCCAGCAGTTACTCGGGGCCTGGCGGGGCCTTCACAGATACGCAGTATTTT
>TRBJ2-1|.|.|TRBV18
CASSPLDSGTQEQFF
TGTGCCAGCTCACCACTGGACAGTGGGACTCAGGAGCAGTTCTTC
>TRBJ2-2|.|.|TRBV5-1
CASSTPSNTGELFF
TGCGCCAGCAGCACACCCTCGAACACCGGGGAGCTGTTTTTT
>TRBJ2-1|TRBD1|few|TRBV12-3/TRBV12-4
CASSPGTAYNEQFF
TGTGCCAGCAGTCCCGGGACAGCCTACAATGAGCAGTTCTTC
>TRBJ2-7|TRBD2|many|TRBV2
CASSWDYKYEQYF
TGTGCCAGCAGTTGGGACTATAAATACGAGCAGTACTTC
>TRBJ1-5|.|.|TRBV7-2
CASSATRDQPQHF
TGTGCCAGCAGCGCTACCAGGGATCAGCCCCAGCATTTT
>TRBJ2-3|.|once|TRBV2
CASVLRDVAGDTQYF
TGTGCCAGCGTCCTTCGGGACGTAGCCGGGGATACGCAGTATTTT
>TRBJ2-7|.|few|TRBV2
CASSAAGYEQYF
TGTGCCAGCAGTGCGGCAGGGTACGAGCAGTACTTC
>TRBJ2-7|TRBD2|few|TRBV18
CASSPARVVAGTYEQYF
TGTGCCAGCTCACCGGCCCGAGTGGTAGCGGGGACCTACGAGCAGTACTTC
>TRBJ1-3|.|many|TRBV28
CASSSNVLGISGNTIYF
TGTGCCAGCAGTTCGAACGTCCTGGGGATCTCTGGAAACACCATATATTTT
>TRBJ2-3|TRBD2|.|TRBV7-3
CASSLAAGFGHTQYF
TGTGCCAGCAGCTTAGCAGCGGGGTTCGGGCATACGCAGTATTTT